What follows are 32 T cell receptor beta chains derived from one specimen sequenced in a study of blood T cell repertoires in COVID-19. Data came from immunoSEQ multiplex PCR; TCRdb stores just in-frame clones and leaves some out. Altogether about 260,000 clones are present, 65% to 90% being singletons, with the ten largest covering about an eighth. The material sequenced was peripheral blood. These receptor sequences come from a human donor in a cohort sampled during active COVID-19.

The V gene is TRBV19, the J gene TRBJ2-1; 8 bases match TRBD2. CDR3 length: 15 residues. After removal of 6 bases from V and 8 bases from J, the junction contained 12 bases not matched to a gene. Germline V gives CDR1 LNHDA, CDR2 SQIVND (reference sequence). The chain's CDR3 is CASSPAGLERDEQFF. CDR3 DNA: TGTGCCAGTAGCCCAGCGGGACTAGAAAGAGATGAGCAGTTCTTC.

This rearrangement joins TRBV7-2 to TRBJ1-2, with D perhaps TRBD1 (5 bases). This CDR3 region has 15 residues. Germline V CDR1 and CDR2: SGHTA, FQGNSA. V lost 3 bases and J 2 bases, leaving 13 bases between the germline ends. CDR3 region: CASSLYRSGNYGYTF. The CDR3 DNA follows: TGTGCCAGCAGCTTGTACAGGTCCGGCAACTATGGCTACACCTTC.

The rearrangement joins TRBV4-2 to TRBJ2-1; 9 positions match TRBD2. Germline V gene lookup returns CDR1 LGHNA and CDR2 YNFKEQ. Trimming removed 1 base from V and 4 bases from J; junction bases left unmatched: 8. The CDR3 consists of 17 residues. CDR3 nucleotide sequence: TGTGCCAGCAGCCAAGGGGGTAGCGGGAGCCCATACAATGAGCAGTTCTTC. Translated, it gives CASSQGGSGSPYNEQFF.

The chain is built from TRBV28 and TRBJ2-3; 9 nucleotides agree with TRBD2. The CDR3 runs 16 residues. Germline-derived CDR1 and CDR2 are MDHEN and SYDVKM. V lost 5 bases to trimming and J lost 2 bases; unmatched junction nucleotides: 8. The CDR3 DNA is TGTGCCAGCAGTCCCGCCCTAGCGGGGTCCACAGATACGCAGTATTTT. It encodes CASSPALAGSTDTQYF.

The rearrangement joins TRBV11-3 to TRBJ2-1, with 8 bases aligning to TRBD2. V was pared by 4 bases and J by 5 bases, with 4 bases of the junction left unmatched. The germline gives CDR1 SGHNT, CDR2 YENEEA. This CDR3 has 14 amino acids. CDR3 in amino acids: CASSSRGGDNEQFF. CDR3 in DNA: TGTGCCAGCAGCTCCCGGGGGGGTGACAATGAGCAGTTCTTC.

This chain links TRBV24-1 with TRBJ2-5, with D unclear. There are 13 residues in the CDR3. Looked up from germline, CDR1 is KGHDR and CDR2 is SFDVKD. Trimming removed 6 bases from V and 2 bases from J, with 9 bases in between. The CDR3 DNA follows: TGTGCCACCAGTCTCGGGTGGCAAGAGACCCAGTACTTC. Its protein is CATSLGWQETQYF.

The CDR3 nucleotides read TGCGCCAGCAGCCAACATAGCGGGAGGCCCTACAATGAGCAGTTCTTC. Translation: CASSQHSGRPYNEQFF. The chain couples TRBV4-3 to TRBJ2-1, with 10 bases that match TRBD2. Looked up from germline, CDR1 is LGHNA and CDR2 is YSLEER. V lost 2 bases to trimming and J lost 2 bases; unmatched junction nucleotides: 3. The CDR3 is made up of 16 amino acids.

The chain couples TRBV15 to TRBJ2-7; D gene unclear. Trimming removed 1 base at V and 5 bases at J, with 15 bases between. CDR3 length: 15 amino acids. The germline V gene encodes CDR1 LNHNV and CDR2 YYDKDF (reference sequence). The chain's CDR3 is CATSRAGWAPNEQYF. In DNA form, the CDR3 reads TGTGCCACCAGCAGAGCCGGTTGGGCCCCAAACGAGCAGTACTTC.

J is TRBJ2-7 and V is TRBV15; D gene unclear. This CDR3 contains 14 residues. V was shortened by 0 bases and J by 2 bases, with 8 bases between the two germline ends. Looked up from germline, CDR1 is LNHNV and CDR2 is YYDKDF (reference sequence). The CDR3 loop is CATSRDLVAYEQYF. CDR3 sequence (DNA): TGTGCCACCAGCAGAGATTTGGTAGCCTACGAGCAGTACTTC. Complete variable domain (other parts from reference TRBV15 and TRBJ2-7): DAMVIQNPRYQVTQFGKPVTLSCSQTLNHNVMYWYQQKSSQAPKLLFHYYDKDFNNEADTPDNFQSRRPNTSFCFLDIRSPGLGDTAMYLCATSRDLVAYEQYFGPGTRLTVT.

This clone showed up just once. The chain carries TRBV28 and TRBJ2-7; TRBD2 agrees at 11 bases. J lost 5 bases, V lost 6 bases, and 6 bases had no gene match. The V gene's germline CDR1 is MDHEN and CDR2 SYDVKM. The CDR3 consists of 14 residues. The CDR3 nucleotides are TGTGCCAGCAGACTAGCGGGAGTGAAAGACGAGCAGTACTTC. Its translation: CASRLAGVKDEQYF.

The V and J genes are TRBV5-1 and TRBJ2-2; D gene uncertain. From germline, CDR1 is SGHRS and CDR2 YFSETQ. This CDR3 comprises 15 residues. V lost 2 bases, J lost 0 bases, and 8 bases lay in between. The CDR3 DNA follows: TGCGCCAGCAGCTTCCAGGCCTCGAACACCGGGGAGCTGTTTTTT. Its protein is CASSFQASNTGELFF.

For the CDR3, the DNA is TGTGCCAGCAGCGACTATTCAAATGAGCAGTTCTTC. Protein sequence: CASSDYSNEQFF. This sequence joins TRBV2 and TRBJ2-1, with D maybe TRBD2 (5 bases). The V and J ends lost 6 bases and 7 bases respectively, with 10 bases between them. CDR1 and CDR2 (germline): SNHLY, FYNNEI. The CDR3 is made up of 12 amino acids.

The CDR3 loop reads CASREPGQLLNYGYTF. The CDR3 DNA is TGTGCCAGCAGGGAACCCGGACAGTTGCTTAACTATGGCTACACCTTC. The chain has TRBV6-1 and TRBJ1-2, with a tentative D call TRBD1 (6 bases). CDR1 is MNHNS and CDR2 is SASEGT in the germline V gene. Trimming removed 6 bases at V and 1 base at J, with 18 bases between. This CDR3 region has 16 residues.

The chain combines TRBV6-2 or TRBV6-3 with TRBJ2-2; TRBD2 matches 7 bases. The V segment lost 3 bases and the J segment 5 bases; nucleotides outside the gene matches: 3. Per germline, CDR1 MNHEY and CDR2 SVGEGT. The CDR3 consists of 14 residues. As DNA, the CDR3 is TGTGCCAGCAGTTATAGCGGGTCGACCGGGGAGCTGTTTTTT. It translates to CASSYSGSTGELFF.

This clone was counted only a few times. The chain combines TRBV9 with TRBJ2-5; 10 nucleotides agree with TRBD2. Germline CDR1 and CDR2: SGDLS and YYNGEE. The length of the CDR3 is 15 residues. Germline trimming cut 3 bases from V and 5 bases from J; bases unmatched to any gene: 7. The CDR3 bases are TGTGCCAGCAGCGAACAGGGACTAGCGCTCGAGACCCAGTACTTC. Its protein is CASSEQGLALETQYF.

As DNA, the CDR3 is TGTGCCAGCAGCCCCATCGGGACAAACTACGAGCAGTACTTC. The encoded protein is CASSPIGTNYEQYF. The rearrangement uses TRBV27 and TRBJ2-7; D is possibly TRBD1 (6 bases). The CDR3 extends over 14 amino acids. Per the germline V gene, CDR1 is MNHEY and CDR2 is SMNVEV (reference sequence). V was trimmed by 6 bases and J by 3 bases, leaving 15 bases between them.

This clone was found once. Written as DNA, the CDR3 is TGTGCCAGCAGTTTATCGCCTGGGACAACCGGGATTTGGGGCTACACCTTC. This sequence encodes CASSLSPGTTGIWGYTF. The chain employs TRBV27 and TRBJ1-2; the D gene is possibly TRBD1 (6 bases). The germline V gene has CDR1 MNHEY and CDR2 SMNVEV (reference sequence). V dropped 0 bases and J dropped 8 bases, with 22 bases sitting between them. The CDR3 contains 17 residues.

The gene calls are TRBV4-1 and TRBJ2-5; 7 bases map to TRBD1. V trimming: 1 base; J trimming: 5 bases; junction bases outside the gene matches: 4. The CDR3 extends over 14 amino acids. Germline V gene lookup returns CDR1 MGHRA and CDR2 YSYEKL. Here the CDR3 reads CASSQATGTETQYF. The CDR3 coding sequence is TGCGCCAGCAGCCAAGCGACAGGGACGGAGACCCAGTACTTC.

V usage is TRBV5-6 and J usage is TRBJ2-7; D is unclear. The length of the CDR3 is 14 residues. Trimming shortened V by 1 base and J by 0 bases, and 8 bases separated the two germline ends. Germline V CDR1 and CDR2: SGHDT, YYEEEE. The CDR3 loop reads CASSLYGFSYEQYF. CDR3 DNA sequence: TGTGCCAGCAGCTTGTACGGGTTCTCCTACGAGCAGTACTTC.

The CDR3 loop is CASSLNRGMNTEAFF. CDR3 nucleotides: TGTGCCAGCAGTCTCAACAGGGGAATGAACACTGAAGCTTTCTTT. The rearrangement links TRBV6-5 to TRBJ1-1; 7 nucleotides match TRBD1. The ends lost 5 bases at V and 0 bases at J; junction bases unmatched: 6. The CDR3 has 15 amino acids. Germline V gene lookup returns CDR1 MNHEY and CDR2 SVGAGI.

The gene calls are TRBV29-1 and TRBJ2-2, with a possible D match to TRBD2 (7 bases). The length of the CDR3 is 15 residues. Trimming took 7 bases from V and 1 from J, leaving 16 bases between them. Per the germline V gene, CDR1 is SQVTM and CDR2 is ANQGSEA. As DNA, the CDR3 is TGCAGCGCTGGGGGGGCGGCCCAGAACACCGGGGAGCTGTTTTTT. Amino acids: CSAGGAAQNTGELFF.

This clone was seen only once. The V and J genes are TRBV4-1 and TRBJ2-1, with 14 nucleotides matching TRBD2. The V gene end was trimmed by 7 bases and the J gene end by 8 bases; junction bases not matched to a gene: 4. The germline gives CDR1 MGHRA, CDR2 YSYEKL. CDR3 size: 14 residues. Written as DNA, the CDR3 is TGCGCCAGCACCGGGACTAGCGGGAGCGATGAGCAGTTCTTC. This codes for CASTGTSGSDEQFF.

This chain links TRBV18 with TRBJ2-5; 10 bases align to TRBD2. Germline V gives CDR1 KGHSH, CDR2 LQKENI. The junction had 7 bases not matched to a gene; V was cut back by 1 base and J by 5 bases. The CDR3 totals 16 residues. The CDR3 protein is CASSPLGASGSETQYF. The CDR3 DNA follows: TGTGCCAGCTCACCACTTGGGGCTAGCGGGAGTGAGACCCAGTACTTC.

This chain uses TRBV19 with TRBJ1-2; D is ambiguous. Germline CDR1 is LNHDA and CDR2 is SQIVND (reference sequence). V lost 2 bases and J lost 5, with 9 bases in between. The length of the CDR3 is 13 residues. The CDR3 DNA reads as TGTGCCAGTAGTATAAACGGAGATTATGGCTACACCTTC. The encoded protein is CASSINGDYGYTF.

The gene calls are TRBV15 and TRBJ2-3; 8 bases agree with TRBD2. J lost 5 bases, V lost 0 bases, and 4 bases had no gene match. Germline values: CDR1 LNHNV, CDR2 YYDKDF (reference sequence). The CDR3 loop spans 15 amino acids. The CDR3 bases are TGTGCCACCAGCAGAGAAGCGGGAGTGGTAGATACGCAGTATTTT. It codes for CATSREAGVVDTQYF.

The V and J genes are TRBV11-2 and TRBJ2-3; 15 bases are a match to TRBD2. J gave up 2 bases and V 6 bases, and 3 bases lay outside the gene matches. The CDR3 consists of 16 residues. Germline CDR1 reads SGHAT; CDR2 reads FQNNGV. The CDR3 region is CASRRTSGRVTDTQYF. The CDR3 coding sequence is TGTGCCAGCAGGCGGACTAGCGGGAGGGTCACAGATACGCAGTATTTT.

The J gene is TRBJ1-6, the V gene TRBV18; 7 nucleotides align to TRBD1. The CDR3 is 15 amino acids. J lost 6 bases, V lost 3 bases, and 5 bases had no gene match. Germline assignment: CDR1 KGHSH and CDR2 LQKENI. The CDR3 sequence is CASSPVTGTNSPLHF. The CDR3 DNA reads TGTGCCAGCTCACCGGTGACAGGGACTAATTCACCCCTCCACTTT.

The chain employs TRBV10-2 and TRBJ2-3, with D tentatively TRBD2 (6 bases). This CDR3 contains 17 residues. In germline, CDR1 is WSHSY, CDR2 SAAADI. V was shortened by 10 bases and J by 5 bases, with 28 bases between the two germline ends. The CDR3 nucleotides read TGCGCCACCAATACCGCTTGGACTATTCAAGGGCAAGATACGCAGTATTTT. Translating gives CATNTAWTIQGQDTQYF.

The CDR3: CASSFPRRDRAEGYTF. The DNA of the CDR3 is TGTGCCAGCAGCTTTCCGAGGCGGGACAGGGCAGAAGGCTACACCTTC. The gene calls are TRBV12-1 and TRBJ1-2; the tabulated D call, TRBD1, remains unverified against the DNA. TRBV12-1 is listed as a pseudogene. The length of the CDR3 is 16 residues.

The chain recombines TRBV28 with TRBJ1-4; unclear D gene. V was trimmed by 6 bases and J by 0 bases, leaving 11 bases between them. CDR1 MDHEN and CDR2 SYDVKM come from the germline V gene. CDR3 length equals 15 residues. CDR3 sequence (DNA): TGTGCCAGCAGGTCCGGGTTTTCAACTAATGAAAAACTGTTTTTT. It encodes CASRSGFSTNEKLFF.

This chain links TRBV2 with TRBJ2-1, with 12 bases aligning to TRBD2. Germline lookup yields CDR1 SNHLY and CDR2 FYNNEI. Trimming took 5 bases from V and 9 from J; bases not matched to a gene: 8. The CDR3 contains 15 residues. CDR3 in DNA: TGTGCCAGCAGTCCGCGACTAGCGGGAGCGGGTGAGCAGTTCTTC. Residues: CASSPRLAGAGEQFF. Combining the CDR3 with reference TRBV2 and TRBJ2-1 gives the whole variable domain EPEVTQTPSHQVTQMGQEVILRCVPISNHLYFYWYRQILGQKVEFLVSFYNNEISEKSEIFDDQFSVERPDGSNFTLKIRSTKLEDSAMYFCASSPRLAGAGEQFFGPGTRLTVL.

This chain joins TRBV5-1 and TRBJ1-1; 9 bases are a match to TRBD1. V trimming: 7 bases; J trimming: 0 bases; junction bases outside the gene matches: 1. Germline-derived CDR1 and CDR2 are SGHRS and YFSETQ. CDR3 size: 13 residues. CDR3 in DNA: TGCGCCAGCGGGACAGGGATGAACACTGAAGCTTTCTTT. The encoded protein is CASGTGMNTEAFF.